Shown below are 28 T cell receptor beta chains from a single sample sequenced in a study of beta chain features in type 1 diabetes. Expressed TCRB transcripts got sequenced, as all isolated RNA was reverse transcribed. Clones were read by immunoSEQ multiplex PCR, and TCRdb kept only the in-frame ones, dropping some. The data show about half a million clones, with approximately 10% seen just once and 0.045% to 0.06% held by the top ten. What was sequenced was naive CD4+ T cells from blood. The receptors derive from a woman between 18 and 29 years old in good health.

There are many counts of this clone. V and J are TRBV10-3 and TRBJ2-5; 7 bases map to TRBD2. This CDR3 has 12 amino acids. Trimming removed 6 bases from V and 5 bases from J; junction bases left unmatched: 3. Germline assignment: CDR1 ENHRY and CDR2 SYGVKD. The CDR3 is CAIRASGETQYF. For the CDR3, the DNA is TGTGCCATCAGGGCTAGCGGCGAGACCCAGTACTTC.

V usage is TRBV7-9 and J usage is TRBJ1-4; D unresolved. The CDR3 consists of 14 residues. Germline loops: CDR1 SEHNR, CDR2 FQNEAQ (reference sequence). Trimming took off 1 base at V and 5 bases at J, with 8 bases between the two ends. CDR3 nucleotides: TGTGCCAGCAGCTTAGGGGGTTGGAATGAAAAACTGTTTTTT. Residues: CASSLGGWNEKLFF.

V gene TRBV27 combines with J gene TRBJ1-6; D perhaps matches TRBD1 (6 bases). The CDR3 has 16 amino acids. The germline V and J ends were trimmed by 4 bases and 9 bases, with 19 bases remaining between them. Germline CDR1 and CDR2: MNHEY and SMNVEV (reference sequence). The CDR3 DNA follows: TGTGCCAGCAGTTCCCCCCTCCGGGGGCGAGGTTCACCCCTCCACTTT. It yields the protein CASSSPLRGRGSPLHF.

The rearrangement links TRBV5-1 to TRBJ2-3, with TRBD1 matching 7 bases. Trimming removed 5 bases from V and 0 bases from J; junction bases left unmatched: 6. The CDR3 consists of 15 residues. Looked up from germline, CDR1 is SGHRS and CDR2 is YFSETQ. CDR3 sequence: CASRITGQSTDTQYF. As DNA, the CDR3 is TGCGCCAGCAGAATAACGGGACAGAGCACAGATACGCAGTATTTT.

The chain couples TRBV7-6 to TRBJ1-1; D is unclear. The V gene's germline CDR1 is SGHVS and CDR2 FNYEAQ. The CDR3 totals 13 residues. The ends were cut back, 6 bases at V and 4 bases at J, with 12 bases in the middle. CDR3 sequence reads: CASRDSVGTEAFF. DNA for the CDR3: TGTGCCAGCAGGGACTCTGTGGGCACTGAAGCTTTCTTT.

The chain uses TRBV7-2 and TRBJ2-5; TRBD2 aligns across 7 bases. Losses at the gene ends were 2 bases for V and 3 bases for J; bases not matched to a gene: 9. The CDR3 spans 16 residues. Germline-derived CDR1 and CDR2 are SGHTA and FQGNSA. Here the CDR3 reads CASSLYSSGGEETQYF. In DNA form, the CDR3 reads TGTGCCAGCAGCTTATATTCTAGCGGAGGGGAAGAGACCCAGTACTTC.

The V gene is TRBV7-3, the J gene TRBJ2-2, with D maybe TRBD2 (6 bases). CDR1 SGHTA and CDR2 FQGTGA come from the germline V gene. This CDR3 is built from 15 residues. With 5 bases removed from V and 6 bases from J, the gap between germline ends came to 16 bases. The DNA for the CDR3 is TGTGCCAGCAGCGCAAGGAGGGTTACTCCCGGGGAGCTGTTTTTT. This encodes CASSARRVTPGELFF.

The rearrangement joins TRBV11-2 to TRBJ2-1; 7 bases match TRBD1. The length of the CDR3 is 16 residues. Germline V gene lookup returns CDR1 SGHAT and CDR2 FQNNGV. J gave up 0 bases and V 2 bases, and 4 bases lay outside the gene matches. In DNA, the CDR3 is TGTGCCAGCAGCTTAAGGGGGCCCCGCTCCTACAATGAGCAGTTCTTC. Its translation: CASSLRGPRSYNEQFF.

A few counts support this clone. The rearrangement links TRBV29-1 to TRBJ2-5; 9 bases line up with TRBD2. With V trimmed by 4 bases and J by 5 bases, 5 bases remained unmatched. CDR1 is SQVTM and CDR2 is ANQGSEA in the germline V gene. This CDR3 contains 13 residues. In DNA form, the CDR3 reads TGCAGCGTTGGGCTAGCGGGGAGGGAGACCCAGTACTTC. Protein product: CSVGLAGRETQYF.

V is TRBV15 and J is TRBJ2-1; D uncertain. There are 15 residues in the CDR3. Germline assignment: CDR1 LNHNV and CDR2 YYDKDF (reference sequence). Trimming removed 1 base at V and 0 bases at J, with 7 bases between. The CDR3 loop is CATSRGASSYNEQFF. Written as DNA, the CDR3 is TGTGCCACCAGCAGAGGGGCCAGCTCCTACAATGAGCAGTTCTTC.

This clone has a handful of counts. The chain employs TRBV19 and TRBJ2-4, with D perhaps matching TRBD1 (6 bases). The CDR3 has 14 residues. Germline V gene data show CDR1 as LNHDA and CDR2 as SQIVND (reference sequence). Trimming stripped 5 bases from V and 9 bases from J, with 17 bases between. CDR3 nucleotide sequence: TGTGCCAGTAGTGCCCGAGACAGGTTAAGCATTCAGTACTTC. Its translation is CASSARDRLSIQYF.

This clone was observed once. This chain uses TRBV27 with TRBJ2-1; TRBD2 matches at 10 bases. The CDR3 is 18 amino acids. Germline V gene data show CDR1 as MNHEY and CDR2 as SMNVEV (reference sequence). V gave up 6 bases and J gave up 5 bases; unmatched junction bases: 16. CDR3 sequence: CASSRLALAGDVDNEQFF. Written as DNA, the CDR3 is TGTGCCAGCAGCCGACTAGCCCTAGCGGGGGACGTCGACAATGAGCAGTTCTTC.

This clone has just a few counts. The chain couples TRBV14 to TRBJ1-1; no clear D. In germline, CDR1 is SGHDN, CDR2 FVKESK. The CDR3 has 13 residues. Trimming left V 4 bases short and J 0 bases short, with 6 bases between. The chain's CDR3 is CASSRFMNTEAFF. The CDR3 nucleotides read TGTGCCAGCAGCCGTTTTATGAACACTGAAGCTTTCTTT.

The chain carries TRBV14 and TRBJ2-7; D call uncertain. V was cut by 4 bases and J by 3 bases, with 7 bases left in between. CDR1 is SGHDN and CDR2 is FVKESK in the germline V gene. The CDR3 consists of 12 residues. DNA for the CDR3: TGTGCCAGCAGCCGATCCCTCTACGAGCAGTACTTC. This encodes CASSRSLYEQYF. Combining the CDR3 with reference TRBV14 and TRBJ2-7 gives the whole variable domain EAGVTQFPSHSVIEKGQTVTLRCDPISGHDNLYWYRRVMGKEIKFLLHFVKESKQDESGMPNNRFLAERTGGTYSTLKVQPAELEDSGVYFCASSRSLYEQYFGPGTRLTVT.

V is TRBV28 and J is TRBJ2-3; 7 bases agree with TRBD1. Germline loops: CDR1 MDHEN, CDR2 SYDVKM. The CDR3 is made up of 17 amino acids. After removal of 3 bases from V and 2 bases from J, the junction contained 11 bases not matched to a gene. The CDR3 sequence: CASSLPGRQGSTDTQYF. The CDR3 DNA follows: TGTGCCAGCAGTTTGCCCGGCCGACAGGGATCCACAGATACGCAGTATTTT.

The rearrangement links TRBV5-1 to TRBJ2-7; 10 bases map to TRBD1. The CDR3 sequence is 15 residues long. The ends lost 2 bases at V and 0 bases at J; junction bases unmatched: 2. Germline CDR1 and CDR2: SGHRS and YFSETQ. The CDR3 DNA reads as TGCGCCAGCAGCTTACGGACAGGGGGCTCCTACGAGCAGTACTTC. This codes for CASSLRTGGSYEQYF.

The chain carries TRBV2 and TRBJ2-1; either TRBD1 or TRBD2 may supply D (5 bases each). V was clipped by 5 bases and J by 10 bases, with 15 bases between them. Germline V CDR1 and CDR2: SNHLY, FYNNEI. This CDR3 contains 13 residues. CDR3 DNA: TGTGCCAGCAGTCCGGGACGAGCGAGGGAGCAGTTCTTC. Protein: CASSPGRAREQFF.

This clone has only one observation. The chain carries TRBV19 and TRBJ1-2; D unresolved. The CDR3 sequence is 11 residues long. Looked up from germline, CDR1 is LNHDA and CDR2 is SQIVND (reference sequence). This chain's CDR3 is CATRGYSGYTF. CDR3 coding DNA: TGTGCTACGCGAGGGTATAGTGGCTACACCTTC.

This clone was found a few times. The V and J genes are TRBV9 and TRBJ2-1, with 10 bases aligning to TRBD2. V lost 2 bases to trimming and J lost 5 bases; unmatched junction nucleotides: 1. CDR3 length: 14 amino acids. Germline V gene sequence: CDR1 SGDLS, CDR2 YYNGEE. The CDR3 reads CASSVSGGNNEQFF. The DNA of the CDR3 is TGTGCCAGCAGCGTTAGCGGGGGGAACAATGAGCAGTTCTTC.

This clone was found a few times. This chain joins TRBV29-1 and TRBJ2-6; no reliable D call. V was trimmed by 3 bases and J by 0 bases, leaving 3 bases between them. The CDR3 is 13 residues long. Germline V gene sequence: CDR1 SQVTM, CDR2 ANQGSEA. The CDR3 loop reads CSVEDSGANVLTF. CDR3 DNA: TGCAGCGTTGAGGACTCTGGGGCCAACGTCCTGACTTTC.

The chain uses TRBV7-2 and TRBJ2-6; 11 bases match TRBD2. The CDR3 extends over 18 amino acids. J gave up 0 bases and V 5 bases, and 6 bases lay outside the gene matches. In germline, CDR1 is SGHTA, CDR2 FQGNSA. The CDR3 protein is CASSPRLAGLSGANVLTF. Written as DNA, the CDR3 is TGTGCCAGCAGCCCTAGACTAGCGGGACTCTCTGGGGCCAACGTCCTGACTTTC.

The chain couples TRBV7-8 to TRBJ2-1, with TRBD1 matching 9 bases. Germline V lookup: CDR1 SGHVS, CDR2 FQNEAQ. CDR3 length: 15 residues. Losses at the gene ends were 7 bases for V and 7 bases for J; bases not matched to a gene: 11. This CDR3 is CASTVRDRDWNEQFF. Here the CDR3 DNA reads TGTGCCAGCACCGTCCGGGACAGGGATTGGAATGAGCAGTTCTTC.

This clone was picked up a small number of times. This rearrangement joins TRBV6-5 to TRBJ2-5, with 7 bases lining up with TRBD2. CDR1 and CDR2 (germline): MNHEY, SVGAGI. Trimming removed 2 bases from V and 4 bases from J; junction bases left unmatched: 7. The CDR3 length is 15 residues. The CDR3 DNA reads TGTGCCAGCAGTTACGGCGGGAGCGTCGGAGAGACCCAGTACTTC. This translates into CASSYGGSVGETQYF.

A few counts support this clone. As DNA, the CDR3 is TGTGCCAGCTCGGGACAGGTCACAGATACGCAGTATTTT. Protein product: CASSGQVTDTQYF. The rearrangement links TRBV18 to TRBJ2-3; 8 positions agree with TRBD1. Looked up from germline, CDR1 is KGHSH and CDR2 is LQKENI. V lost 6 bases and J lost 2; bases outside the gene matches: 1. The CDR3 loop spans 13 amino acids.

The V and J genes are TRBV4-2 and TRBJ2-2; possibly TRBD1 or TRBD2 for D (6 bases each). Germline V CDR1 and CDR2: LGHNA, YNFKEQ. The CDR3 covers 15 residues. V shed 7 bases and J shed 3 bases, with 15 bases lying between them. Here the CDR3 reads CASNPSGADTGELFF. For the CDR3, the DNA is TGTGCCAGCAACCCCTCGGGGGCGGACACCGGGGAGCTGTTTTTT.

This clone was counted a few times. This chain links TRBV7-2 with TRBJ1-5, with 10 nucleotides matching TRBD1. There are 16 residues in the CDR3. Germline CDR1 SGHTA, CDR2 FQGNSA. V trimming: 2 bases; J trimming: 2 bases; junction bases outside the gene matches: 3. CDR3 sequence: CASSLFGQGGNQPQHF. The CDR3 DNA sequence: TGTGCCAGCAGCTTATTTGGACAGGGGGGCAATCAGCCCCAGCATTTT.

The chain uses TRBV2 and TRBJ2-2; D remains ambiguous. CDR3 length equals 14 residues. The V end lost 10 bases, the J end lost 6 bases, and 18 bases lay between the germline ends. CDR1 is SNHLY, CDR2 FYNNEI, per germline. CDR3 amino acids: CAIQRDRASGELFF. CDR3 DNA: TGTGCCATCCAAAGGGATAGGGCATCCGGGGAGCTGTTTTTT.

This clone was counted a few times. This chain joins TRBV9 and TRBJ2-1, with 15 bases matching TRBD2. The germline CDR1 and CDR2 sequences are SGDLS and YYNGEE. CDR3 size: 16 residues. V lost 4 bases and J lost 7; bases outside the gene matches: 6. The CDR3 reads CASSNTGTSGRNEQFF. In nucleotides, the CDR3 is TGTGCCAGCAGCAACACCGGGACTAGCGGGAGGAATGAGCAGTTCTTC.